Listed below are T cell receptor beta chains from one sample, sequenced in a study of blood T cell repertoires in COVID-19. The protocol was immunoSEQ multiplex PCR, while the TCRdb copy is restricted to in-frame clones and leaves out a portion. This sample has approximately 450,000 clones, with around 91% found just once. Sequenced material: PBMCs or T cells enriched from blood (not recorded which). The receptors were gathered from a man younger than 45 who had recovered from COVID-19. The CDR3 runs from the conserved cysteine through the conserved F or W. D genes are given only for firm matches. Expanded clones are given a class, and other clones once, few, many or no size at all.

J gene,D gene,clone size,V gene,CDR3 protein,CDR3 DNA
TRBJ1-5,NA,NA,TRBV2,CASSGGPGPQHF,TGTGCCAGCAGTGGAGGGCCGGGGCCCCAGCATTTT
TRBJ1-2,TRBD1,NA,TRBV6-5,CASSPGGILNYGYTF,TGTGCCAGCAGCCCAGGGGGTATACTTAACTATGGCTACACCTTC
TRBJ2-1,NA,NA,TRBV7-9,CASSKGIRGGGDEQFF,TGTGCCAGCAGCAAAGGTATACGAGGGGGCGGGGATGAGCAGTTCTTC
TRBJ2-7,NA,NA,TRBV21-1,CASSKATGRGRQGVDEQYF,TGTGCCAGCAGCAAAGCTACAGGGAGGGGCAGGCAAGGGGTTGATGAGCAGTACTTC
TRBJ1-2,NA,NA,TRBV20-1,CSARTTDGYTF,TGCAGTGCTAGGACAACCGATGGCTACACCTTC
TRBJ1-1,NA,NA,TRBV18,CASSPTGRVTEAFF,TGTGCCAGCTCACCCACCGGTCGAGTCACTGAAGCTTTCTTT
TRBJ2-3,TRBD1,NA,TRBV5-1,CASSYGQGAVTDTQYF,TGCGCCAGCAGCTATGGACAGGGGGCAGTAACAGATACGCAGTATTTT
TRBJ1-3,NA,NA,TRBV9,CASSATQGTGNTIYF,TGTGCCAGCAGCGCTACTCAGGGTACGGGAAACACCATATATTTT
TRBJ1-3,NA,NA,TRBV6-2/TRBV6-3,CASSGQGNTIYF,TGTGCCAGCAGTGGACAGGGAAACACCATATATTTT
TRBJ2-2,NA,few,TRBV30,CAWSVQNTGELFF,TGTGCCTGGAGTGTACAAAACACCGGGGAGCTGTTTTTT
TRBJ1-2,NA,NA,TRBV6-5,CASRHLGGDGYTF,TGTGCCAGCAGACACTTGGGGGGTGATGGCTACACCTTC
TRBJ1-1,TRBD1,NA,TRBV10-3,CAISEGGTGDTEAFF,TGTGCCATCAGTGAGGGGGGGACAGGGGACACTGAAGCTTTCTTT
TRBJ2-3,TRBD1,NA,TRBV6-5,CASSPRTGSTDTQYF,TGTGCCAGCAGTCCCCGGACAGGGAGCACAGATACGCAGTATTTT
TRBJ1-1,TRBD1,NA,TRBV6-1,CASSEYPGTGAEAFF,TGTGCCAGCAGTGAATACCCCGGGACAGGGGCTGAAGCTTTCTTT